The clone carrying this T cell receptor (beta chain) was detected once. Its specificity is not known. These data are taken from a study of PD-1 blockade in classical Hodgkin lymphoma. Overall study findings and caveats: Before treatment, TCR diversity in newly diagnosed patients was reportedly lower than in healthy donors.

Time point indicated: newly diagnosed, previously untreated cHL patient sample. Produced via immunoSEQ multiplex PCR; TCRdb's table is partial and in-frame only. This table has about 47,000 clones, around 90% appearing once. V was cut by 10 bases and J by 3 bases, with 14 bases left in between. Germline values: CDR1 MDHEN, CDR2 SYDVKM. The CDR3 sequence is 13 residues long. The sequenced material came from peripheral blood mononuclear cells (PBMCs). The clonotype comes from a human donor with classical Hodgkin lymphoma. The chain employs TRBV28 and TRBJ2-3, with D unresolved. The CDR3 spells CATTPPATDTQYF. The CDR3 DNA follows: TGTGCCACCACACCCCCAGCTACAGATACGCAGTATTTT.